Following are 10 T cell receptor beta chains from one sample sequenced in a study of OX40 agonist ivuxolimab in advanced cancers. Receptors were amplified or captured by the immunoSEQ multiplex PCR assay. TCRdb holds this immuneACCESS table with in-frame rearrangements only. Some clones are missing; in checked studies, unresolved V genes explain under half, and the rest has no known cause. The sample contains about 73,000 clones, about nine tenths of them found a single time. Around 0.5% of the sample belongs to the ten largest clones. Sample: CD4+ or CD8+ T cells sorted from blood, taken in a trial of the OX40 agonist ivuxolimab. These receptors originate from an adult with an advanced solid tumor such as melanoma, head and neck, liver or kidney cancer.

There are a few counts of this clone. The rearrangement links TRBV6-5 to TRBJ2-3; 7 nucleotides agree with TRBD2. The CDR3 consists of 15 residues. With 6 bases clipped from V and 4 bases from J, the junction kept 10 bases outside the gene matches. From germline, CDR1 is MNHEY and CDR2 SVGAGI. This CDR3 reads CASSNRGREADTQYF. In DNA form, the CDR3 reads TGTGCCAGCAGCAACCGGGGCCGGGAGGCAGATACGCAGTATTTT.

This chain links TRBV28 with TRBJ2-7; D not certain. Germline CDR1 is MDHEN and CDR2 is SYDVKM. This CDR3 is 12 amino acids long. The V and J ends lost 5 bases and 2 bases respectively, with 7 bases between them. The CDR3: CASSIRTYEQYF. The CDR3, as DNA: TGTGCCAGCAGTATTAGGACCTACGAGCAGTACTTC.

The chain combines TRBV5-1 with TRBJ2-5, with TRBD2 matching over 7 bases. The CDR3 totals 15 residues. Germline V gives CDR1 SGHRS, CDR2 YFSETQ. With V trimmed by 4 bases and J by 5 bases, 11 bases remained unmatched. The CDR3 spells CASSPSGSGGETQYF. The DNA for the CDR3 is TGCGCCAGCAGCCCTAGCGGCTCCGGGGGGGAGACCCAGTACTTC.

The J gene is TRBJ2-5, the V gene TRBV4-2, with unresolved D. Germline CDR1 LGHNA, CDR2 YNFKEQ. V was pared by 1 base and J by 1 base, with 7 bases between. This CDR3 comprises 14 residues. CDR3 nucleotides: TGTGCCAGCAGCCAAGGACCCGTCCAAGAGACCCAGTACTTC. It specifies CASSQGPVQETQYF.

The gene calls are TRBV27 and TRBJ2-7; TRBD1 is a possible D gene (5 bases). The CDR3 contains 11 residues. V was trimmed by 2 bases and J by 11 bases, leaving 10 bases between them. Germline CDR1 is MNHEY and CDR2 is SMNVEV (reference sequence). The CDR3 here is CASSLRGAEYF. The DNA for the CDR3 is TGTGCCAGCAGTTTAAGGGGCGCGGAGTACTTC.

The chain carries TRBV7-3 and TRBJ2-3, with 7 bases lining up with TRBD2. The CDR3 is 16 residues long. Germline V gene data show CDR1 as SGHTA and CDR2 as FQGTGA. With 1 base clipped from V and 2 bases from J, the junction kept 6 bases outside the gene matches. The CDR3: CASSLIGGSVTDTQYF. In DNA form, the CDR3 reads TGTGCCAGCAGCTTAATCGGGGGGTCGGTCACAGATACGCAGTATTTT.

The J gene is TRBJ1-4, the V gene TRBV5-1, with TRBD1 identical over 7 bases. The ends lost 4 bases at V and 5 bases at J; junction bases unmatched: 8. Germline lookup yields CDR1 SGHRS and CDR2 YFSETQ. CDR3 length: 15 amino acids. The CDR3 DNA reads TGCGCCAGCAGCCAGACCGGGACAGCGAATGAAAAACTGTTTTTT. This translates into CASSQTGTANEKLFF. The full variable domain, with the rest looked up from reference TRBV5-1 and TRBJ1-4, is KAGVTQTPRYLIKTRGQQVTLSCSPISGHRSVSWYQQTPGQGLQFLFEYFSETQRNKGNFPGRFSGRQFSNSRSEMNVSTLELGDSALYLCASSQTGTANEKLFFGSGTQLSVL.

The chain recombines TRBV2 with TRBJ2-3; 7 nucleotides line up with TRBD1. Germline-derived CDR1 and CDR2 are SNHLY and FYNNEI. CDR3 length: 14 amino acids. The junction had 6 bases not matched to a gene; V was cut back by 7 bases and J by 2 bases. The CDR3 bases are TGTGCCAGCAAACCCGGGACAGCCACAGATACGCAGTATTTT. Its protein is CASKPGTATDTQYF. The variable domain in full, with the rest retrieved from reference TRBV2 and TRBJ2-3, is EPEVTQTPSHQVTQMGQEVILRCVPISNHLYFYWYRQILGQKVEFLVSFYNNEISEKSEIFDDQFSVERPDGSNFTLKIRSTKLEDSAMYFCASKPGTATDTQYFGPGTRLTVL.

The rearrangement links TRBV14 to TRBJ1-5; D perhaps matches TRBD1 (6 bases). There are 15 residues in the CDR3. Trimming took off 4 bases at V and 4 bases at J, with 14 bases between the two ends. The germline gives CDR1 SGHDN, CDR2 FVKESK. The chain's CDR3 is CASSLGQGANQPQHF. In nucleotides, the CDR3 is TGTGCCAGCAGCCTGGGACAAGGGGCGAATCAGCCCCAGCATTTT.

This chain uses TRBV7-3 with TRBJ2-1; 11 nucleotides line up with TRBD2. The CDR3 is made up of 15 amino acids. Germline CDR1 reads SGHTA; CDR2 reads FQGTGA. The V and J ends lost 4 bases and 4 bases, in that order; junction bases with no gene match: 3. CDR3 sequence (DNA): TGTGCCAGCAGCTCCGGGACTAGCGGATACAATGAGCAGTTCTTC. Translating gives CASSSGTSGYNEQFF.